Each of the 19 T cell receptor beta chains below was sequenced from the same sample in a study of memory CD4+ T cells and cytomegalovirus serostatus. The sort gate was single viable CD3+CD4+CD8-CD45RO+ cells for memory CD4+ T cells. Method: immunoSEQ multiplex PCR; TCRdb's copy keeps in-frame clones and lacks some. The sample records about 41,000 clones, around 79% being singletons. Input material: memory CD4+ T cells from blood. These TCRs come from an adult in good health and CMV-seronegative.

This rearrangement joins TRBV7-2 to TRBJ2-2; D possibly corresponds to TRBD2 (5 bases). The CDR3 spans 15 residues. Trimming pared 3 bases from V and 6 bases from J, leaving 14 bases between. CDR1 is SGHTA, CDR2 FQGNSA, per germline. CDR3 nucleotide sequence: TGTGCCAGCAGCTTCCTTGTTGAGGGTGCCGGGGAGCTGTTTTTT. This translates into CASSFLVEGAGELFF.

This chain links TRBV10-3 with TRBJ2-7; 8 bases are a match to TRBD1. Trimming cost V 3 bases and J 6 bases; bases outside gene matches: 7. CDR1 and CDR2 from the germline V gene are ENHRY and SYGVKD. CDR3 length: 14 residues. The CDR3 DNA follows: TGTGCCATCAGTGATGGGACAGGAAGGGGCGAGCAGTACTTC. It specifies CAISDGTGRGEQYF.

The chain couples TRBV19 to TRBJ1-1, with unresolved D. The CDR3 runs 17 residues. Deletions cut 1 base from V and 1 base from J, with 16 bases between. Per the germline V gene, CDR1 is LNHDA and CDR2 is SQIVND (reference sequence). The CDR3 region has the DNA TGTGCCAGTAGTATAGCCCCCGGCGCAGCAGGGAACACTGAAGCTTTCTTT. Translating it yields CASSIAPGAAGNTEAFF.

The rearrangement links TRBV6-5 to TRBJ2-5; unclear D gene. This CDR3 is 11 amino acids long. CDR1 and CDR2 from the germline V gene are MNHEY and SVGAGI. V gave up 3 bases and J gave up 5 bases, with 4 bases separating them. The CDR3 bases are TGTGCCAGCAGTTATGCGGAGACCCAGTACTTC. Translating gives CASSYAETQYF.

This chain joins TRBV6-1 and TRBJ1-1, with a possible D match to TRBD1 (6 bases). The V and J ends lost 6 bases and 11 bases respectively, with 25 bases between them. The CDR3 has 15 residues. Germline loops: CDR1 MNHNS, CDR2 SASEGT. The CDR3 is CASRSLTQGLMGAFF. CDR3 sequence (DNA): TGTGCCAGCAGATCCCTGACTCAGGGGCTAATGGGGGCTTTCTTT.

The genes are TRBV6-6 and TRBJ2-7; 9 positions agree with TRBD1. Germline CDR1 reads MNHNY; CDR2 reads SVGAGI (reference sequence). The length of the CDR3 is 15 residues. The junction had 11 bases not matched to a gene; V was cut back by 7 bases and J by 4 bases. CDR3 sequence: CASIASQGAGYEQYF. In nucleotides, the CDR3 is TGTGCCAGCATCGCATCACAGGGGGCCGGTTACGAGCAGTACTTC.

The chain carries TRBV4-1 and TRBJ2-1; 7 bases map to TRBD2. CDR3 length: 15 residues. Germline assignment: CDR1 MGHRA and CDR2 YSYEKL. Trimming took 8 bases from V and 7 from J; bases not matched to a gene: 14. This chain's CDR3 is CASGPLLAAGNEQFF. CDR3 bases: TGCGCCAGCGGTCCACTGCTAGCGGCTGGTAATGAGCAGTTCTTC.

The rearrangement uses TRBV28 and TRBJ2-4, with D perhaps matching TRBD1 (6 bases). Germline V lookup: CDR1 MDHEN, CDR2 SYDVKM. The V end was cut by 5 bases, the J end by 0 bases, with 11 bases between. The CDR3 contains 15 residues. The CDR3 region is CASSLQGTAKNIQYF. In DNA, the CDR3 is TGTGCCAGCAGTCTACAGGGTACAGCCAAAAACATTCAGTACTTC.

The CDR3: CASSLWTNNQPQHF. The CDR3 bases are TGTGCCAGCAGCTTGTGGACGAACAATCAGCCCCAGCATTTT. The V call is TRBV5-8, the J call TRBJ1-5; D is unresolved. Germline V lookup: CDR1 SGHTS, CDR2 YDEGEE. The CDR3 covers 14 residues. V lost 1 base and J 3 bases, leaving 8 bases between the germline ends.

V gene TRBV5-1 combines with J gene TRBJ1-6, with 10 positions matching TRBD1. The V segment lost 4 bases and the J segment 8 bases; nucleotides outside the gene matches: 3. Germline CDR1 SGHRS, CDR2 YFSETQ. There are 14 residues in the CDR3. CDR3 nucleotide sequence: TGCGCCAGCAGCCCCGGACAGGGGGATTCACCCCTCCACTTT. Amino acid sequence: CASSPGQGDSPLHF.

The rearrangement joins TRBV18 to TRBJ2-7; tentatively, D is TRBD2 (5 bases). Trimming pared 4 bases from V and 3 bases from J, leaving 16 bases between. Germline CDR1 is KGHSH and CDR2 is LQKENI. The CDR3 length is 15 residues. CDR3 residues: CASSLESGFLYEQYF. The DNA for the CDR3 is TGTGCCAGCTCACTAGAATCGGGGTTTCTCTACGAGCAGTACTTC.

CDR3 sequence: CASRGPSSYNEQFF. The CDR3 coding sequence is TGTGCCAGTAGGGGGCCGAGCTCCTACAATGAGCAGTTCTTC. This chain links TRBV2 with TRBJ2-1; 7 bases align to TRBD1. Germline lookup yields CDR1 SNHLY and CDR2 FYNNEI. V gave up 9 bases and J gave up 0 bases; unmatched junction bases: 5. The CDR3 spans 14 residues.

This chain uses TRBV30 with TRBJ2-4, with D possibly being TRBD2 (7 bases). The CDR3 has 14 residues. CDR1 GTSNPN and CDR2 SVGIG come from the germline V gene (reference sequence). Trimming left V 5 bases short and J 8 bases short, with 19 bases between. The CDR3 reads CAWGGGGKVDIQYF. In DNA form, the CDR3 reads TGTGCCTGGGGGGGAGGGGGAAAGGTGGACATTCAGTACTTC.

This clone has a handful of counts. The chain is built from TRBV5-4 and TRBJ2-5; 8 nucleotides line up with TRBD2. The length of the CDR3 is 15 residues. Germline CDR1 SGHNT, CDR2 YYREEE (reference sequence). J gave up 5 bases and V 1 base, and 7 bases lay outside the gene matches. The DNA for the CDR3 is TGTGCCAGCAGCTTGAGCGGGGGTGGGCTGGAGACCCAGTACTTC. This gives the protein CASSLSGGGLETQYF.

The chain recombines TRBV12-5 with TRBJ1-6; 9 nucleotides line up with TRBD1. The CDR3 consists of 15 residues. The V gene's germline CDR1 is LGHNT and CDR2 FRNRAP. J gave up 9 bases and V 2 bases, and 5 bases lay outside the gene matches. CDR3 coding DNA: TGTGCTAGTGGTTTGTCCGGACAGGGGAGTTCACCCCTCCACTTT. This gives the protein CASGLSGQGSSPLHF. Variable domain in full (rest from reference TRBV12-5 and TRBJ1-6): DARVTQTPRHKVTEMGQEVTMRCQPILGHNTVFWYRQTMMQGLELLAYFRNRAPLDDSGMPKDRFSAEMPDATLATLKIQPSEPRDSAVYFCASGLSGQGSSPLHFGNGTRLTVT.

This chain uses TRBV12-5 with TRBJ1-6; D remains unclear. The CDR3 extends over 13 amino acids. V dropped 6 bases and J dropped 10 bases, with 13 bases sitting between them. The germline V gene encodes CDR1 LGHNT and CDR2 FRNRAP. The CDR3 coding sequence is TGTGCTAGTGGCTTGACAACCGGATCACCCCTCCACTTT. This sequence encodes CASGLTTGSPLHF.

This clone was found once. The chain employs TRBV9 and TRBJ2-7, with 7 nucleotides matching TRBD2. Germline V gene data show CDR1 as SGDLS and CDR2 as YYNGEE. The CDR3 consists of 13 residues. Trimming removed 0 bases from V and 6 bases from J; junction bases left unmatched: 3. The CDR3 DNA reads TGTGCCAGCAGCGTAGGCTCGGGGGGCGAGCAGTACTTC. It specifies CASSVGSGGEQYF.

A single count supports this clone. The chain is built from TRBV7-9 and TRBJ1-5; D unresolved. The CDR3 has 12 amino acids. Deletions cut 5 bases from V and 4 bases from J, with 6 bases between. Germline assignment: CDR1 SEHNR and CDR2 FQNEAQ (reference sequence). CDR3 sequence reads: CASSVTNQPQHF. The CDR3, as DNA: TGTGCCAGCAGCGTTACAAATCAGCCCCAGCATTTT.

V is TRBV7-8 and J is TRBJ2-1; D call uncertain. Trimming left V 10 bases short and J 3 bases short, with 10 bases between. CDR1 and CDR2 (germline): SGHVS, FQNEAQ. This CDR3 comprises 12 residues. The CDR3 region has the DNA TGTGCCACCTCGGGCCGCTACAATGAGCAGTTCTTC. The encoded protein is CATSGRYNEQFF.